The TCR beta chain described here comes from a study of T-cell memory formation after mild COVID-19. General study points: The study found balanced CD4/CD8 in clones contracting day 15 to 85 and a CD4+ lean in later expanders.

There are a few counts of this clonotype. Antigen specificity is unknown. With 7 bases removed from V and 0 bases from J, the gap between germline ends came to 10 bases. This CDR3 has 14 residues. Germline-derived CDR1 and CDR2 are SNHLY and FYNNEI. Constant-segment primers were used for 5'RACE, and the resulting TCR alpha and TCR beta cDNA libraries carried sample barcodes and UMIs. One entry per CDR3 protein, called by TCRdb with MiXCR from the 5' RACE reads. The sample has just over 350,000 distinct CDR3 sequences, about 15% seen once. Sequenced material: PBMCs or a T cell subset sorted from them (not recorded which). The chain employs TRBV2 and TRBJ1-5; the D gene is possibly TRBD1 (5 bases). This clonotype originated in a young man who had mild COVID-19 (a few samples of this study predate the infection). Cell type and time point are not known. The CDR3 spells CASMPGHSNQPQHF. The CDR3 bases are TGTGCCAGCATGCCGGGGCATAGCAATCAGCCCCAGCATTTT.